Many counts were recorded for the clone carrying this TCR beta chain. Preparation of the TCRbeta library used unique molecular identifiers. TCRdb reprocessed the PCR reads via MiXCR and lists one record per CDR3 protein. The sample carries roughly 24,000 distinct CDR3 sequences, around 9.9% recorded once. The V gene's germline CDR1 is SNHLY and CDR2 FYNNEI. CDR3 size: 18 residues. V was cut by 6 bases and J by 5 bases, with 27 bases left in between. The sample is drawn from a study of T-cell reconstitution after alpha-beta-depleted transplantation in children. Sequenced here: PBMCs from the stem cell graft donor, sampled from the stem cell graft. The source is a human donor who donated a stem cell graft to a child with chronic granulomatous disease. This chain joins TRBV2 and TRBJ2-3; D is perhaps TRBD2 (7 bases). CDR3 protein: CASSLSSAGDGTRDTQYF. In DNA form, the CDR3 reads TGTGCCAGCAGCCTCTCGTCGGCGGGAGATGGGACACGAGATACGCAGTATTTT.